Below, 29 T cell receptor beta chains from the same sample are listed, as sequenced in a study of identifying expanded T cells in peripheral blood. TCRdb's table, derived via immunoSEQ multiplex PCR, lists solely in-frame clones and lacks some. The sample lists more than 85,000 clones, 70% to 90% occurring once. The sample taken for sequencing was blood. All receptors derive from a person between 18 and 75 years old in good health.

The rearrangement uses TRBV5-8 and TRBJ2-5, with TRBD2 matching 7 bases. The junction had 8 bases not matched to a gene; V was cut back by 4 bases and J by 2 bases. Germline CDR1 reads SGHTS; CDR2 reads YDEGEE. CDR3 size: 15 residues. CDR3 coding DNA: TGTGCCAGCAGCACCGGACCCGGGGGGCAAGAGACCCAGTACTTC. It yields the protein CASSTGPGGQETQYF.

The chain recombines TRBV14 with TRBJ1-4, with TRBD1 matching 7 bases. The CDR3 contains 13 residues. Germline CDR1 and CDR2: SGHDN and FVKESK. V dropped 5 bases and J dropped 15; count of bases not matched to a gene: 12. The CDR3 spells CASSKALKGGMFF. CDR3 in DNA: TGTGCCAGCAGCAAGGCGTTGAAAGGGGGCATGTTTTTT.

This chain links TRBV19 with TRBJ2-1; 13 nucleotides match TRBD2. Germline V gives CDR1 LNHDA, CDR2 SQIVND (reference sequence). The trim removed 4 bases at V and 3 bases at J, leaving 0 bases unmatched. This CDR3 is built from 15 residues. The DNA for the CDR3 is TGTGCCAGTAGTAGGACTAGCGGGAGCTACAATGAGCAGTTCTTC. It is translated as CASSRTSGSYNEQFF.

The chain carries TRBV7-6 and TRBJ2-7; D assignment may be TRBD1 or TRBD2 (5 bases each). Germline CDR1 reads SGHVS; CDR2 reads FNYEAQ. The CDR3 totals 13 residues. V was clipped by 6 bases and J by 7 bases, with 16 bases between them. The CDR3 sequence: CASRQQGVGEQYF. The CDR3 coding sequence is TGTGCCAGCAGGCAGCAGGGAGTGGGTGAGCAGTACTTC. The full variable domain, completed using reference TRBV7-6 and TRBJ2-7, is GAGVSQSPRYKVTKRGQDVALRCDPISGHVSLYWYRQALGQGPEFLTYFNYEAQQDKSGLPNDRFSAERPEGSISTLTIQRTEQRDSAMYRCASRQQGVGEQYFGPGTRLTVT.

The genes are TRBV15 and TRBJ2-5; D ambiguous. This CDR3 region has 13 residues. V was trimmed by 6 bases and J by 5 bases, leaving 13 bases between them. The germline V gene encodes CDR1 LNHNV and CDR2 YYDKDF (reference sequence). Here the CDR3 DNA reads TGTGCCACCAGTTATCCCCGTAGGGAGACCCAGTACTTC. It encodes CATSYPRRETQYF.

The chain has TRBV7-3 and TRBJ1-1, with 8 positions matching TRBD1. Germline V gives CDR1 SGHTA, CDR2 FQGTGA. There are 14 residues in the CDR3. The V segment lost 5 bases and the J segment 4 bases; nucleotides outside the gene matches: 6. The CDR3 spells CASSLGQGPTEAFF. The CDR3 DNA is TGTGCCAGCAGCCTCGGACAGGGTCCCACTGAAGCTTTCTTT.

This chain uses TRBV6-1 with TRBJ1-1; D perhaps matches TRBD1 (6 bases). V lost 7 bases to trimming and J lost 6 bases, with 12 bases between them. This CDR3 spans 12 amino acids. The germline CDR1 and CDR2 sequences are MNHNS and SASEGT. CDR3: CASKTGFPEAFF. Written as DNA, the CDR3 is TGTGCCAGCAAAACAGGGTTCCCTGAAGCTTTCTTT.

This clone appeared a single time. The V and J genes are TRBV5-4 and TRBJ2-1, with 8 positions matching TRBD2. Trimming at V came to 4 bases and at J to 6 bases, leaving 6 bases not matched to a gene. Germline CDR1 and CDR2: SGHNT and YYREEE (reference sequence). The CDR3 has 14 amino acids. In nucleotides, the CDR3 is TGTGCCAGCAGCCCCGGACTAGCAGTCAATGAGCAGTTCTTC. Its translation: CASSPGLAVNEQFF.

V gene TRBV18 combines with J gene TRBJ2-5; TRBD2 matches at 9 bases. The V and J ends lost 1 base and 9 bases, in that order; junction bases with no gene match: 3. The CDR3 totals 13 residues. Germline V gene sequence: CDR1 KGHSH, CDR2 LQKENI. Written as DNA, the CDR3 is TGTGCCAGCTCACCACTAGCGGGAGTCCCCCAGTACTTC. It codes for CASSPLAGVPQYF.

This sequence joins TRBV6-5 and TRBJ1-6; 8 nucleotides match TRBD1. The CDR3 extends over 15 amino acids. J was trimmed by 5 bases and V by 2 bases; bases with no gene match: 2. Germline assignment: CDR1 MNHEY and CDR2 SVGAGI. This CDR3 reads CASSYQGAHNSPLHF. DNA for the CDR3: TGTGCCAGCAGTTACCAGGGGGCGCATAATTCACCCCTCCACTTT.

This sequence joins TRBV5-1 and TRBJ1-3; D not certain. In germline, CDR1 is SGHRS, CDR2 YFSETQ. The CDR3 consists of 16 residues. The ends were cut back, 6 bases at V and 2 bases at J, with 18 bases in the middle. DNA for the CDR3: TGCGCCAGCACCCGGGAAGGGTCGTCCCCTGGAAACACCATATATTTT. This codes for CASTREGSSPGNTIYF.

The chain recombines TRBV9 with TRBJ1-2, with no clear D. This CDR3 comprises 15 residues. V lost 3 bases, J lost 7 bases, and 19 bases lay in between. The germline CDR1 and CDR2 sequences are SGDLS and YYNGEE. The DNA for the CDR3 is TGTGCCAGCAGCGAGTCCCTTCCCGTGTGGACTGGCTACACCTTC. Translated: CASSESLPVWTGYTF.

CDR3 coding DNA: TGTGCCAGCACCTGGGAGGGGGACCAGTACTTC. This translates into CASTWEGDQYF. The V call is TRBV5-6, the J call TRBJ2-5; weak D call: TRBD2 (7 bases). The CDR3 is 11 amino acids. V shed 6 bases and J shed 10 bases, with 13 bases lying between them. The germline CDR1 and CDR2 sequences are SGHDT and YYEEEE.

This clone was seen just once. The chain links TRBV25-1 to TRBJ1-4; D gene ambiguous. This CDR3 spans 13 amino acids. Trimming took 1 base from V and 4 from J, leaving 4 bases between them. Germline V CDR1 and CDR2: MGHDK, SYGVNS. CDR3 bases: TGTGCCAGCAGTGAATGGGGTAATGAAAAACTGTTTTTT. This encodes CASSEWGNEKLFF.

CDR3 amino acids: CASSLRDNTEAFF. CDR3 nucleotides: TGTGCCAGCAGCCTCAGGGATAACACTGAAGCTTTCTTT. This rearrangement joins TRBV2 to TRBJ1-1; D perhaps matches TRBD1 (5 bases). V lost 6 bases to trimming and J lost 2 bases, with 10 bases between them. The CDR3 has 13 residues. Germline V gene data show CDR1 as SNHLY and CDR2 as FYNNEI.

The J gene is TRBJ2-7, the V gene TRBV25-1, with 9 bases lining up with TRBD1. The CDR3 runs 18 residues. Germline-derived CDR1 and CDR2 are MGHDK and SYGVNS. The junction had 13 bases not matched to a gene; V was cut back by 0 bases and J by 4 bases. The CDR3 sequence: CASSEYGALGQGYYEQYF. CDR3 DNA sequence: TGTGCCAGCAGTGAATATGGGGCTTTAGGACAGGGGTATTACGAGCAGTACTTC.

V gene TRBV7-9 combines with J gene TRBJ1-1, with TRBD1 as a possible D gene (5 bases). Between the trimmed V and J ends, which lost 5 bases and 1 base, there was a span of 14 bases. CDR3 length: 15 residues. CDR1 is SEHNR, CDR2 FQNEAQ, per germline (reference sequence). The CDR3 region has the DNA TGTGCCAGCAGCCAAGGGGCGGCCCCGAACACTGAAGCTTTCTTT. Its translation: CASSQGAAPNTEAFF.

This clone was found once. This rearrangement joins TRBV28 to TRBJ1-1, with D unresolved. The ends were cut back, 7 bases at V and 5 bases at J, with 11 bases in the middle. CDR3 length equals 12 residues. Germline V gives CDR1 MDHEN, CDR2 SYDVKM. The CDR3 bases are TGTGCCAGCATCAAGTTCGGGACTGAAGCTTTCTTT. Residues: CASIKFGTEAFF.

The gene calls are TRBV27 and TRBJ1-2, with D perhaps matching TRBD1 (6 bases). There are 15 residues in the CDR3. Germline loops: CDR1 MNHEY, CDR2 SMNVEV (reference sequence). V lost 6 bases and J lost 4, with 18 bases in between. The CDR3 sequence: CASSEDSMIFYGYTF. DNA of the CDR3: TGTGCCAGCAGCGAGGACAGCATGATTTTCTATGGCTACACCTTC.

This rearrangement joins TRBV10-3 to TRBJ2-7, with D maybe TRBD2 (5 bases). This CDR3 region has 12 residues. Germline CDR1 is ENHRY and CDR2 is SYGVKD. The V end lost 3 bases, the J end lost 7 bases, and 10 bases lay between the germline ends. Written as DNA, the CDR3 is TGTGCCATCAGTGATGGGCGCGGGGAGCAGTACTTC. This sequence encodes CAISDGRGEQYF.

The CDR3 region is CASSRGWNEQFF. The CDR3 DNA is TGTGCCAGCAGCCGGGGATGGAATGAGCAGTTCTTC. V gene TRBV11-3 combines with J gene TRBJ2-1; D possibly corresponds to TRBD2 (5 bases). The length of the CDR3 is 12 residues. Between the trimmed V and J ends, which lost 5 bases and 7 bases, there was a span of 9 bases. Germline V gives CDR1 SGHNT, CDR2 YENEEA.

The rearrangement joins TRBV15 to TRBJ2-1; possibly TRBD2 for D (5 bases). This CDR3 contains 15 residues. V lost 0 bases to trimming and J lost 6 bases, with 12 bases between them. Germline values: CDR1 LNHNV, CDR2 YYDKDF (reference sequence). CDR3 loop: CATSRDGIGGNEQFF. In DNA form, the CDR3 reads TGTGCCACCAGCAGAGATGGGATAGGAGGCAATGAGCAGTTCTTC.

The chain recombines TRBV30 with TRBJ1-4, with 7 bases aligning to TRBD1. Germline trimming cut 3 bases from V and 3 bases from J; bases unmatched to any gene: 10. Germline lookup yields CDR1 GTSNPN and CDR2 SVGIG (reference sequence). The CDR3 length is 16 residues. This CDR3 is CAWRLTLGGSNEKLFF. The CDR3 coding sequence is TGTGCCTGGAGGCTGACCCTAGGGGGCTCTAATGAAAAACTGTTTTTT.

The chain has TRBV5-5 and TRBJ2-1, with D unclear. The CDR3 totals 15 residues. V lost 3 bases to trimming and J lost 1 base, with 11 bases between them. Germline loops: CDR1 SGHKS, CDR2 YYEKEE (reference sequence). The CDR3 sequence is CASSSLISSYNEQFF. The CDR3 nucleotides are TGTGCCAGCAGCTCCCTGATTAGTTCCTACAATGAGCAGTTCTTC.

The chain recombines TRBV2 with TRBJ1-5; no definite D call. CDR1 and CDR2 from the germline V gene are SNHLY and FYNNEI. The V gene lost 3 bases and the J gene lost 4 bases, with 10 bases spanning the gap. There are 14 residues in the CDR3. CDR3 sequence: CASSETGSNQPQHF. CDR3 DNA: TGTGCCAGCAGTGAGACCGGGAGTAATCAGCCCCAGCATTTT.

The sample holds one count of this clone. The chain is built from TRBV28 and TRBJ1-1, with D maybe TRBD1 (5 bases). Germline V lookup: CDR1 MDHEN, CDR2 SYDVKM. The CDR3 runs to 15 residues. V lost 5 bases, J lost 1 base, and 14 bases lay in between. The CDR3 loop reads CASSPIQDPNTEAFF. As DNA, the CDR3 is TGTGCCAGCAGTCCCATACAGGATCCGAACACTGAAGCTTTCTTT.

J is TRBJ1-1 and V is TRBV5-8; no definite D call. Trimming shortened V by 4 bases and J by 6 bases, and 16 bases separated the two germline ends. In germline, CDR1 is SGHTS, CDR2 YDEGEE. The CDR3 has 14 amino acids. CDR3 amino acids: CASSPDPRRAEAFF. CDR3 DNA: TGTGCCAGCAGCCCGGACCCCAGGCGGGCTGAAGCTTTCTTT.

The J gene is TRBJ2-1, the V gene TRBV5-1; D is unclear. Germline loops: CDR1 SGHRS, CDR2 YFSETQ. The CDR3 has 14 residues. V was cut by 0 bases and J by 0 bases, with 4 bases left in between. The CDR3 loop reads CASSLELSYNEQFF. Here the CDR3 DNA reads TGCGCCAGCAGCTTGGAACTCTCCTACAATGAGCAGTTCTTC.

The chain has TRBV5-1 and TRBJ2-7, with D unresolved. Germline lookup yields CDR1 SGHRS and CDR2 YFSETQ. The CDR3 extends over 15 amino acids. V was shortened by 0 bases and J by 4 bases, with 14 bases between the two germline ends. The CDR3 is CASSLDGVLEYEQYF. The DNA for the CDR3 is TGCGCCAGCAGCTTGGATGGGGTTCTCGAATACGAGCAGTACTTC.